This T cell receptor beta chain was retrieved from a study of blood T cell repertoires in COVID-19. In the study overall: The origin of the acute and convalescent COVID-19 samples was the United States, Italy and Spain. Sources were T cells, B-cell-depleted T cells, or PBMCs; the material itself was cDNA or gDNA.

CDR3 length equals 18 residues. Germline CDR1 and CDR2: LNHDA and SQIVND (reference sequence). Deletions cut 3 bases from V and 1 base from J, with 21 bases between. In the authors' methods: For nucleated cells, counts were estimated from reference gene primer amplification. Assay used: immunoSEQ multiplex PCR; TCRdb lists only in-frame clones, some missing. V, J and clone size are those of that table, while D and trimming were read from the DNA. Of some 93,000 clones listed, roughly 86% are singletons. The chain is built from TRBV19 and TRBJ1-2; D may be TRBD1 (6 bases). The receptor was derived from a man over 45 with acute or convalescent COVID-19. The sample comprised peripheral blood. The CDR3 spells CASSIRAPTGGINYGYTF. The CDR3 region has the DNA TGTGCCAGTAGTATCCGCGCCCCGACAGGCGGAATTAACTATGGCTACACCTTC.